This TCR beta chain was sequenced for a study of memory CD8 T cells in hepatitis C reinfection. Whole-study context: HCV reinfection: RNA-positive following two negative tests at least 60 days apart. Peak reinfection sampling occurred 3 to 8 weeks after detected reinfection.

On this clone: Its antigen is not identified.

Whole-study results and caveats: Roughly five donors were too few for definitive public clonotype conclusions.

Regarding time point: peak reinfection, 3 to 8 weeks after reinfection detection. No in vitro expansion preceded TCR sequencing of the sorted cells. The Montreal HEPCO cohort supplied donors who inject drugs. Method: immunoSEQ multiplex PCR; TCRdb's copy keeps in-frame clones and lacks some. The repertoire has over 2,000 clones, about 87% of them found once; the top ten carry about 19%. This clonotype was obtained from a man aged 50 to 59 with hepatitis C virus infection. Sequencing was carried out using naive CD8+ T cells sorted from blood.

This chain's CDR3 is CAISESEANEQFF. For the CDR3, the DNA is TGTGCCATCAGTGAGTCGGAGGCCAATGAGCAGTTCTTC. This chain links TRBV10-3 with TRBJ2-1; TRBD2 is a possible D gene (5 bases). CDR1 ENHRY and CDR2 SYGVKD come from the germline V gene. This CDR3 is built from 13 residues. Trimming took off 0 bases at V and 6 bases at J, with 6 bases between the two ends.